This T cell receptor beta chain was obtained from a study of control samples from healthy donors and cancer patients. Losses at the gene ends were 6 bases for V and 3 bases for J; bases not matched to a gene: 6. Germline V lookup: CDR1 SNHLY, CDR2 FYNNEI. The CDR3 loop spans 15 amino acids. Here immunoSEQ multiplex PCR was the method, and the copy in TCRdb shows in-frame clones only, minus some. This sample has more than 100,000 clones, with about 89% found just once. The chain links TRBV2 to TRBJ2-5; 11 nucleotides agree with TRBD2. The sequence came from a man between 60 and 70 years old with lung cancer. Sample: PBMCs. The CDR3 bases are TGTGCCAGCAGAGTCTCGACTAGCGGGGAAGAGACCCAGTACTTC. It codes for CASRVSTSGEETQYF.